This TCR beta chain was profiled in a study of OX40 agonist ivuxolimab in advanced cancers. With regard to the full study: Ivuxolimab, which targeted the costimulatory receptor OX40 (CD134), was an agonistic, fully human IgG2 monoclonal antibody. Prior anti-PD-1, anti-PD-L1 or anti-CTLA-4 therapy was permitted, and checkpoint inhibitors had been received by around 39% of dose-escalation patients. Of the roughly 52 patients in dose escalation, 19 had hepatocellular carcinoma, some 15 had melanoma, 9 had renal cell carcinoma and 9 had head and neck cancer. The dose-escalation cohort was about 83% male with a mean age of approximately 60 years, ranging from roughly 23 to 79. The monotherapy dose-escalation portion (N of about 52 patients) of the phase I ivuxolimab trial is reported in the paper. Intravenous ivuxolimab was administered to patients every 2 weeks at six dose levels: 0.01, 0.1, 0.3, 1.5, 3 and 10 mg/kg. Partial responses were achieved by three dose-escalation patients, of whom one had hepatocellular carcinoma and two had cutaneous melanoma. The purpose of peripheral TCRbeta sequencing was to test whether ivuxolimab changed TCR sequence diversity and led to clonal T-cell expansion. General findings and caveats noted by the study authors: Clonal expansion of both CD4+ and CD8+ blood T cells was observed from baseline to week 6 at doses 0.1 to 3.0 mg/kg. After ivuxolimab, expanded clones were on average more numerous among CD8+ T cells than among CD4+ T cells. Low levels of normalized T-cell clonal expansion were also seen in some patients who did not respond. The antigen specificity of the clonally expanded peripheral T cells was not determined. In the 0.1-3.0 mg/kg groups, partial responders were among the patients with the lowest normalized peripheral clonal expansion, particularly in CD8+ T cells.

Taken from the germline V gene, the CDR1 and CDR2 loops are KGHSH and LQKENI. The CDR3 measures 15 amino acids from cysteine to phenylalanine. The DNA shown is the 45-base CDR3, in frame from base 1. The junction shows trimming of 2 bases on V and 5 bases on J, and the gene matches do not reach 6 bases of it. For sequencing of the TCRbeta CDR3 region, genomic DNA was extracted from the sorted cells. TCRbeta CDR3 regions were sequenced using the immunoSEQ Assay. Here the immuneACCESS table is served through TCRdb, limited to in-frame sequences with V and J called. Missing clones are a known gap in these copies; in checked studies unresolved V genes cover under half, and the rest lacks a known reason. A total of tens of thousands of clones appear in this sample, around 85% of them only once. Of the sample, approximately 40% falls within the top ten clones. The trial excluded patients who had a history of autoimmune disease or who were on systemic immunosuppression. Peripheral blood for TCR sequencing was drawn from every dose cohort at baseline, at cycle 4 day 1 and at cycle 7 day 1. The samples were drawn from a first-in-human, open-label, multicenter phase I dose-escalation trial of ivuxolimab. Adults with locally advanced or metastatic melanoma, renal cell, hepatocellular, or head and neck squamous cell carcinoma were enrolled in the trial. Before TCR sequencing, CD4+ and CD8+ T cells were separately sorted from peripheral blood.

In regard to this clone: The antigen it binds to is not known. No much larger clone is present one base from it, and per-base qualities are unavailable.

Recombination linked TRBV18 to TRBJ2-3; TRBD1 fits 8 bases in the junction. The sequencing here drew on CD4+ or CD8+ T cells sorted from blood, taken in a trial of the OX40 agonist ivuxolimab. The TCR originated in an adult with an advanced solid tumor such as melanoma, head and neck, liver or kidney cancer. The CDR3 here reads CASSPLDREEDTQYF. The base sequence is TGTGCCAGCTCACCATTGGACAGGGAAGAAGATACGCAGTATTTT.